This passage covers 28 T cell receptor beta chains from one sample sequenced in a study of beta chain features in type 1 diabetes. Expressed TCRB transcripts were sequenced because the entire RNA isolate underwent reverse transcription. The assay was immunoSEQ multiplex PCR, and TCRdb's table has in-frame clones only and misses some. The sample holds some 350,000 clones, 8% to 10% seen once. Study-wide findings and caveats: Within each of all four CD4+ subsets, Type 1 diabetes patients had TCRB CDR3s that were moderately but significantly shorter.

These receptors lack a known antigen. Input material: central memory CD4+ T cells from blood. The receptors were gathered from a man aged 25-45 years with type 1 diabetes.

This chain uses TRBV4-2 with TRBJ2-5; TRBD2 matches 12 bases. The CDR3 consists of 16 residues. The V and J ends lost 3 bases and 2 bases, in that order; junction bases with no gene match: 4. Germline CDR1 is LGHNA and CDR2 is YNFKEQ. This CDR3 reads CASSHRLAGEQETQYF. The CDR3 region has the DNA TGTGCCAGCAGCCACCGACTAGCGGGAGAACAAGAGACCCAGTACTTC.

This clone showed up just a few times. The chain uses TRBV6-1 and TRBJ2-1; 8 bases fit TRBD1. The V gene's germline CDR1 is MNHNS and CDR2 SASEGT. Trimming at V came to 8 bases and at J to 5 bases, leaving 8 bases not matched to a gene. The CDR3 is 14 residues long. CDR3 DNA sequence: TGTGCCAGCGGGTACAGGGGGAACAACAATGAGCAGTTCTTC. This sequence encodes CASGYRGNNNEQFF.

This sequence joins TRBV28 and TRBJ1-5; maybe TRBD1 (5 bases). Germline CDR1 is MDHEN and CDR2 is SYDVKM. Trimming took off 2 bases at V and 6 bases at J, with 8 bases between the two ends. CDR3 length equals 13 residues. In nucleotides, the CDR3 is TGTGCCAGCAGTTTAGGCGGGGCTCAGCCCCAGCATTTT. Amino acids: CASSLGGAQPQHF.

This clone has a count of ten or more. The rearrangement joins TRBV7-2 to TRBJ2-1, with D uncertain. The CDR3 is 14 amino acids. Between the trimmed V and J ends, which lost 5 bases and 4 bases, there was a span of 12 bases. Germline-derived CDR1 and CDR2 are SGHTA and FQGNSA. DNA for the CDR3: TGTGCCAGCAGCCCGCAAAGTCTGTACAATGAGCAGTTCTTC. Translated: CASSPQSLYNEQFF.

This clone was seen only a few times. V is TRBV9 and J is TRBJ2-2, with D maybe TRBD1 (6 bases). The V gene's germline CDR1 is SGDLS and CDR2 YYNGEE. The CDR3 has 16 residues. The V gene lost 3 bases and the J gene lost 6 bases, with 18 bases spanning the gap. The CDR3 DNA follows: TGTGCCAGCAGCGCGACTCCAGGGGTCTTGGCCGGGGAGCTGTTTTTT. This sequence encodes CASSATPGVLAGELFF.

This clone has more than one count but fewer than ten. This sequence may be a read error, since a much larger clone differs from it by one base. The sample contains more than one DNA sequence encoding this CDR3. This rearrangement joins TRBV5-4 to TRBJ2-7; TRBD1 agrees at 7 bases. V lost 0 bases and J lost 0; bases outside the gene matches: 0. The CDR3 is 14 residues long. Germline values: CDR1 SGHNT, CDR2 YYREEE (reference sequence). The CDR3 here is CASSLDRGSYEQYF. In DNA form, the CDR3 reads TGTGCCAGCAGCTTGGACAGGGGCTCCTACGAGCAGTACTTC.

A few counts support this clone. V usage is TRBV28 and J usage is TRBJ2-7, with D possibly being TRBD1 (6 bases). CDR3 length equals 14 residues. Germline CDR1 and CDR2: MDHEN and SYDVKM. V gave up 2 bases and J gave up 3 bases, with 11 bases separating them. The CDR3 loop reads CASSLGTIGYEQYF. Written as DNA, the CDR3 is TGTGCCAGCAGTTTAGGGACAATAGGCTACGAGCAGTACTTC.

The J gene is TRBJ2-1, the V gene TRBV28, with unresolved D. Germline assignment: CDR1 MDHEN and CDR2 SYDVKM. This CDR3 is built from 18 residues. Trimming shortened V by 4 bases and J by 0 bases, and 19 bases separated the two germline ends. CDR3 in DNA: TGTGCCAGCAGTTCCACGCCTACCCGGACGTACTCCTACAATGAGCAGTTCTTC. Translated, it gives CASSSTPTRTYSYNEQFF.

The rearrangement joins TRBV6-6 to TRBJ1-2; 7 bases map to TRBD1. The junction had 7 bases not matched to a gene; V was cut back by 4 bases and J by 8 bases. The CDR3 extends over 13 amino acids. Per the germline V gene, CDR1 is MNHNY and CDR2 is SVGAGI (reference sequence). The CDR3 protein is CASSSFGDSGYTF. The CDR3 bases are TGTGCCAGCAGTTCCTTCGGGGACAGCGGCTACACCTTC.

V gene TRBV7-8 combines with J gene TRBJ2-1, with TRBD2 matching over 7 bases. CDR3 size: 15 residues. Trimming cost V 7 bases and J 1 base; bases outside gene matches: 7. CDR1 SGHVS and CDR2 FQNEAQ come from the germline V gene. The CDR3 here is CASTPGGGSYNEQFF. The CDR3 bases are TGTGCCAGCACCCCTGGGGGGGGATCCTACAATGAGCAGTTCTTC.

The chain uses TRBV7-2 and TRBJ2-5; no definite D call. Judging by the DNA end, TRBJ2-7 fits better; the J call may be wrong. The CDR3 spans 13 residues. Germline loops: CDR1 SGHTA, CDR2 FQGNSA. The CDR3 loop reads CASSLRSNGEQYF. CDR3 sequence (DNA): TGTGCCAGCAGCTTAAGGTCGAACGGCGAGCAGTACTTC.

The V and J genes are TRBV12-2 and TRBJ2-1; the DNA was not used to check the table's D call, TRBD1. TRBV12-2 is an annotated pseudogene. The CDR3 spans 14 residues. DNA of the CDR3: TGTGCAAGTCGCTTAACGACAGGTTACAATGAGCAGTTCTTC. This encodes CASRLTTGYNEQFF.

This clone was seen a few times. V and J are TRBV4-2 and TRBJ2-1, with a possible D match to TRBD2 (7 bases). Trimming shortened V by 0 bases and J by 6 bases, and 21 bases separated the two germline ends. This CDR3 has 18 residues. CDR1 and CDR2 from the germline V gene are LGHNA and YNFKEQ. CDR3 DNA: TGTGCCAGCAGCCAAGACCCGGGGGGCACGGTGGGTAGCAATGAGCAGTTCTTC. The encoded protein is CASSQDPGGTVGSNEQFF.

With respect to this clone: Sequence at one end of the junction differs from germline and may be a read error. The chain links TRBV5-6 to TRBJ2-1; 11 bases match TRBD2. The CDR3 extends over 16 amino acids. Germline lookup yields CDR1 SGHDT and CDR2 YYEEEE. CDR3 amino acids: CASRPLVTSGRIEQLF. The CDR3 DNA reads TGTGCCAGCAGACCGCTTGTAACTAGCGGGAGAATCGAGCAGCTCTTC.

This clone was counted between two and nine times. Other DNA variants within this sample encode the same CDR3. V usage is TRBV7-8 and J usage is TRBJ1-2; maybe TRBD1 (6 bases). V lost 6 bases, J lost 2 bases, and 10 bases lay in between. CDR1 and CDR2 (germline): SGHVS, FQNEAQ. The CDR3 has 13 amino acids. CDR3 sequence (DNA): TGTGCCAGCAGTTCCGGACAGAACTATGGCTACACCTTC. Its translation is CASSSGQNYGYTF. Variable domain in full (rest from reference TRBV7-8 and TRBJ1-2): GAGVSQSPRYKVAKRGQDVALRCDPISGHVSLFWYQQALGQGPEFLTYFQNEAQLDKSGLPSDRFFAERPEGSVSTLKIQRTQQEDSAVYLCASSSGQNYGYTFGSGTRLTVV.

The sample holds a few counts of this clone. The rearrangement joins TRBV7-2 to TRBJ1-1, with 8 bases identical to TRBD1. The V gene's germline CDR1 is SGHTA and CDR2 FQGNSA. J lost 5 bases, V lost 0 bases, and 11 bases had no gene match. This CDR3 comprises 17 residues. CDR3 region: CASSLAWSGTGRTEAFF. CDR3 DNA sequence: TGTGCCAGCAGCTTAGCATGGTCGGGGACAGGTCGGACTGAAGCTTTCTTT.

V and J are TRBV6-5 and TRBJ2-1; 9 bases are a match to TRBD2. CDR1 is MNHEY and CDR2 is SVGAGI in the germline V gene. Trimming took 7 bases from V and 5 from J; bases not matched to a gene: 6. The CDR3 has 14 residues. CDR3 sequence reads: CASTRLAANNEQFF. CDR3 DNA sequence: TGTGCCAGCACCCGACTAGCGGCAAACAATGAGCAGTTCTTC.

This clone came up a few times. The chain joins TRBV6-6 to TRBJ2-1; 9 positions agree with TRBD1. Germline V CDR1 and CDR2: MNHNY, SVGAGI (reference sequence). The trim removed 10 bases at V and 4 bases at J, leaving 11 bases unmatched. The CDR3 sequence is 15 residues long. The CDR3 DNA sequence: TGTGCCACCAATGATCCGGGACAGGGTTACAATGAGCAGTTCTTC. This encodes CATNDPGQGYNEQFF.

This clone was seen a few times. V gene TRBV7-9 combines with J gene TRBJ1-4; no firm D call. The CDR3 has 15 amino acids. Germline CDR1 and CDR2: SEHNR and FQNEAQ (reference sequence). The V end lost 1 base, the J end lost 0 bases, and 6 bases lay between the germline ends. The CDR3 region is CASSLGTATNEKLFF. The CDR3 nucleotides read TGTGCCAGCAGCTTAGGTACTGCAACTAATGAAAAACTGTTTTTT.

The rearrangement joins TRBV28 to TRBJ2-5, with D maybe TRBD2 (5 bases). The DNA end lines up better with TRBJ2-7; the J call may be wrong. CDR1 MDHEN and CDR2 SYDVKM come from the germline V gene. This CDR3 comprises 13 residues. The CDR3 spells CASSGLGRYEQYF. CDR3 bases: TGTGCCAGCAGTGGACTTGGGAGATACGAGCAGTACTTC.

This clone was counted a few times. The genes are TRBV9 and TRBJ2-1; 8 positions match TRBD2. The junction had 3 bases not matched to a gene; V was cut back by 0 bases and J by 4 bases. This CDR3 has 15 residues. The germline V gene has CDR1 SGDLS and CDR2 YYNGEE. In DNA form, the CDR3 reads TGTGCCAGCAGCGTAGGAACTAGCGGTTACAATGAGCAGTTCTTC. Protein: CASSVGTSGYNEQFF.

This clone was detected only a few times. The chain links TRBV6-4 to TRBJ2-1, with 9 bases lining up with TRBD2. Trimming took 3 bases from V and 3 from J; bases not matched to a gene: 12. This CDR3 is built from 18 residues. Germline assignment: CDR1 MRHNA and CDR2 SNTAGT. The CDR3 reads CASSEYSGRNNFYNEQFF. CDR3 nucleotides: TGTGCCAGCAGTGAATATAGCGGGAGAAATAACTTCTACAATGAGCAGTTCTTC.

The CDR3 loop reads CSAGQGMNIQYF. The CDR3 nucleotides read TGCAGCGCCGGACAGGGAATGAACATTCAGTACTTC. This sequence joins TRBV29-1 and TRBJ2-4; TRBD1 aligns across 8 bases. V lost 7 bases, J lost 7 bases, and 6 bases stayed unmatched. Looked up from germline, CDR1 is SQVTM and CDR2 is ANQGSEA. The CDR3 runs 12 residues.

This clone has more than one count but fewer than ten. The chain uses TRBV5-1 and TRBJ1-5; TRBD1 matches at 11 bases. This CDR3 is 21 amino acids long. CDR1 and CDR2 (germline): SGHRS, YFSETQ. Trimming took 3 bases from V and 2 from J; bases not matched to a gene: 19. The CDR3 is CASSSTDPTDRGRRGNQPQHF. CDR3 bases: TGCGCCAGCAGCTCTACCGATCCGACGGACAGGGGGCGCAGGGGCAATCAGCCCCAGCATTTT.

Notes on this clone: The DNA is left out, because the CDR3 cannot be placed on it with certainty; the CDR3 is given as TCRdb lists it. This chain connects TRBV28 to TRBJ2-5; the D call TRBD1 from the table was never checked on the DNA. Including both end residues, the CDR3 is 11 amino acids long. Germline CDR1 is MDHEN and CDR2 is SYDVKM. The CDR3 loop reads CASSTSTEQYF.

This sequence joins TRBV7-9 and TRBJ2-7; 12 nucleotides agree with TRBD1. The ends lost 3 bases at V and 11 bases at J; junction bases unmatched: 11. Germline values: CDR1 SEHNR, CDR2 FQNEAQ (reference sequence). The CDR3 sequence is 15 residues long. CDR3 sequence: CASSFGTGGVGIEYF. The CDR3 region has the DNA TGTGCCAGCAGCTTTGGGACAGGGGGCGTTGGGATCGAGTACTTC.

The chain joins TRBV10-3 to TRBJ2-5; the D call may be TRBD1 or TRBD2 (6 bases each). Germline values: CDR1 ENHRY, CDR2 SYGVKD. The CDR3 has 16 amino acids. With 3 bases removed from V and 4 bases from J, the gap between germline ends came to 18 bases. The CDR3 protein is CAISEWVGGQGETQYF. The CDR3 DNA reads TGTGCCATCAGTGAATGGGTAGGGGGGCAGGGAGAGACCCAGTACTTC.

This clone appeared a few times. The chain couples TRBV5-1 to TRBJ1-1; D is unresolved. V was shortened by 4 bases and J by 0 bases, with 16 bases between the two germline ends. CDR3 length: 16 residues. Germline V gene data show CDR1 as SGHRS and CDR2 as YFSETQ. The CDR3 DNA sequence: TGCGCCAGCAGCCCCTCGGAGGGAAGAGTGAACACTGAAGCTTTCTTT. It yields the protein CASSPSEGRVNTEAFF.